This T cell receptor (beta chain) was retrieved from a study of immune heterogeneity within non-small cell lung tumors. Study as a whole: The tumors comprised several squamous cell carcinomas, ten to eleven non-squamous carcinomas and 1 not otherwise specified.

Study-level results: Alongside site-unique high-frequency clones, identical dominant CDR3 beta clonotypes recurred across tumor sites within a patient. Some T-cell receptor beta clonotypes occurred at high frequency. These high-frequency clonotypes were largely distinct between individual patients.

Remarks on this clonotype: Its antigen is not identified. The junction shows a germline mismatch at one end, possibly a read error.

Germline V lookup: CDR1 LNHNV, CDR2 YYDKDF (reference sequence). This CDR3 contains 17 residues. Bulk tumor genomic DNA, 450 to 750 ng per sample, was the template. Surgery yielded several widely spaced biopsies per primary tumor. Before undergoing curative surgery, patients had newly diagnosed non-small cell lung cancer that was untreated. The TCR beta CDR3 region was amplified by multiplex PCR employing 32 V and 13 J primers. A single record per CDR3 protein comes from TCRdb applying MiXCR to the multiplex PCR reads. This sample carries more than 3,500 distinct CDR3 sequences, 20% to 25% of them seen once, and the ten largest clones take roughly 8.3%.

The chain uses TRBV15 and TRBJ1-3; D may be TRBD1 (5 bases). The TCR sequence derives from a man aged 65 to 85 with non-small cell lung cancer. Sequences were obtained from lung tumor tissue. In DNA, the CDR3 is TGTGTCACCAGCAGAGATCTTGGGGGGAGAGCTGGAAACACCATATATTTT. This sequence encodes CVTSRDLGGRAGNTIYF.